This T cell receptor beta chain originates from a study of CD8+ T cells in alopecia areata. Across the whole study: Treated patients swallowed 5 to 10 mg of oral tofacitinib twice daily. Whole-study findings and limits: There was only one nonresponder, so it was unclear how baseline CD8+ expansion relates to response. In scalp samples, resident alphabeta T cells of normal skin are also sequenced.

Sequencing used cDNA as its template, made by extracting RNA and reverse transcribing it. The assay was immunoSEQ multiplex PCR, and TCRdb's table has in-frame clones only and misses some. The sample shows some 240,000 clones, about 58% of them seen only once. The treatment here: oral pan-JAK inhibitor, 5-10 mg twice daily. Patients with alopecia areata provided lesional scalp punch biopsies as well as peripheral blood. Comment on this clone: The target antigen is unknown.

Germline values: CDR1 LNHDA, CDR2 SQIVND (reference sequence). Between the trimmed V and J ends, which lost 6 bases and 1 base, there was a span of 17 bases. The CDR3 covers 16 residues. The sample in question was CD4+ T cells sorted from blood, obtained at week 4, from a patient treated with tofacitinib. The TCR comes from a human donor with alopecia areata. The V and J genes are TRBV19 and TRBJ2-3; a weak D match, TRBD1 (6 bases). CDR3 residues: CASRARGGGRTDTQYF. CDR3 DNA: TGTGCCAGTAGGGCCAGAGGTGGGGGCCGCACAGATACGCAGTATTTT.